The next 8 T cell receptor beta chains were all read from a single sample in a study of cytomegalovirus exposure and HLA in healthy donors. The study ran its PCR with 60 Vbeta and 13 Jbeta primers. Assay: immunoSEQ multiplex PCR; the TCRdb copy retains only in-frame clones and omits some. This table has more than 150,000 clones, around 82% appearing once. Specimen: PBMCs. Every receptor here comes from a boy between 10 and 17 years old in good health and CMV-seronegative.

The chain combines TRBV6-1 with TRBJ1-6; 9 bases align to TRBD1. CDR3 size: 15 residues. Germline assignment: CDR1 MNHNS and CDR2 SASEGT. J lost 7 bases, V lost 4 bases, and 5 bases had no gene match. The CDR3 DNA is TGTGCCAGCAGTGCCGGGGGGACAGGGAATTCACCCCTCCACTTT. This translates into CASSAGGTGNSPLHF.

The V gene is TRBV30, the J gene TRBJ2-7, with TRBD2 as a possible D gene (5 bases). The CDR3 sequence is 12 residues long. CDR1 GTSNPN and CDR2 SVGIG come from the germline V gene (reference sequence). V was pared by 3 bases and J by 5 bases, with 11 bases between. CDR3 residues: CAWSAGSNEQYF. CDR3 DNA sequence: TGTGCCTGGAGCGCTGGGAGTAACGAGCAGTACTTC.

The J gene is TRBJ2-3, the V gene TRBV6-4, with D possibly being TRBD1 (5 bases). The V gene's germline CDR1 is MRHNA and CDR2 SNTAGT. The CDR3 sequence is 15 residues long. Trimming shortened V by 0 bases and J by 4 bases, and 11 bases separated the two germline ends. DNA of the CDR3: TGTGCCAGCAGTGACTCGACACTGGGGCCAGATACGCAGTATTTT. Encoded protein: CASSDSTLGPDTQYF.

This chain connects TRBV4-3 to TRBJ2-2, with 11 bases that match TRBD2. This CDR3 has 18 residues. Germline assignment: CDR1 LGHNA and CDR2 YSLEER. Losses at the gene ends were 0 bases for V and 2 bases for J; bases not matched to a gene: 5. CDR3 sequence reads: CASSQEISGGANTGELFF. The CDR3 bases are TGCGCCAGCAGCCAAGAAATTAGCGGGGGGGCAAACACCGGGGAGCTGTTTTTT.

This chain uses TRBV27 with TRBJ1-2; 8 positions agree with TRBD1. This CDR3 is built from 17 residues. Germline V gene sequence: CDR1 MNHEY, CDR2 SMNVEV (reference sequence). Germline trimming cut 5 bases from V and 2 bases from J; bases unmatched to any gene: 13. CDR3 in DNA: TGTGCCAGCAGTGGGAGGACAGGGAACGTTCCGAACTATGGCTACACCTTC. As protein: CASSGRTGNVPNYGYTF.

Of note for this clone: At one boundary the junction diverges from the germline segment, which might be a read error. The chain combines TRBV7-9 with TRBJ2-7; 7 bases agree with TRBD1. From germline, CDR1 is SEHNR and CDR2 FQNEAQ (reference sequence). This CDR3 has 13 residues. The CDR3 loop reads CSSSLLQGSEQYF. The CDR3 DNA reads as TGTTCCAGCAGCTTACTACAGGGGTCCGAGCAGTACTTC. The whole variable domain, filled in from reference TRBV7-9 and TRBJ2-7, reads DTGVSQNPRHKITKRGQNVTFRCDPISEHNRLYWYRQTLGQGPEFLTYFQNEAQLEKSRLLSDRFSAERPKGSFSTLEIQRTEQGDSAMYLCSSSLLQGSEQYFGPGTRLTVT.

The chain uses TRBV9 and TRBJ2-7; 10 bases match TRBD1. Germline CDR1 and CDR2: SGDLS and YYNGEE. Trimming removed 4 bases from V and 5 bases from J; junction bases left unmatched: 9. The CDR3 runs 15 residues. Here the CDR3 reads CASSPTGTGVHEQYF. The CDR3 DNA sequence: TGTGCCAGCAGCCCGACCGGGACAGGGGTCCACGAGCAGTACTTC.

This clone was counted only a few times. One end of the junction does not line up with germline, which may come from a read error. Other DNA sequences of this sample code for an identical CDR3. The V call is TRBV29-1, the J call TRBJ2-4; D call uncertain. CDR1 and CDR2 (germline): SQVTM, ANQGSEA. The CDR3 is 15 residues long. CDR3 nucleotide sequence: TGCAGCGTCGAAGAAGAGGTTTGGACCAAAAACATTCAGTACTTC. It encodes CSVEEEVWTKNIQYF.